These 28 T cell receptor beta chains came from one sample sequenced in a study of cytomegalovirus exposure and HLA in healthy donors. The PCR employed 60 Vbeta primers together with 13 Jbeta primers. Produced via immunoSEQ multiplex PCR; TCRdb's table is partial and in-frame only. This sample yields 130,000 or so clones, of which around 77% are seen a single time; about 4.3% belongs to the top ten. Source material: PBMCs. The receptors shown here come from a male donor in good health and CMV-seropositive.

The chain links TRBV19 to TRBJ1-5; D unresolved. Looked up from germline, CDR1 is LNHDA and CDR2 is SQIVND (reference sequence). Trimming took 3 bases from V and 0 from J, leaving 15 bases between them. The CDR3 runs to 17 residues. The CDR3: CASSILLRAYSNQPQHF. The CDR3 region has the DNA TGTGCCAGTAGTATCCTATTACGAGCTTATAGCAATCAGCCCCAGCATTTT.

The chain joins TRBV18 to TRBJ2-1; TRBD2 agrees at 13 bases. J gave up 7 bases and V 1 base, and 13 bases lay outside the gene matches. The germline CDR1 and CDR2 sequences are KGHSH and LQKENI. CDR3 length equals 19 residues. The CDR3 spells CASSPRIKLGTSGNNEQFF. CDR3 DNA: TGTGCCAGCTCACCACGGATAAAGTTAGGGACTAGCGGGAATAATGAGCAGTTCTTC.

This chain's CDR3 is CASSNSPNTGELFF. In DNA form, the CDR3 reads TGCGCCAGCAGCAACAGCCCTAACACCGGGGAGCTGTTTTTT. The chain joins TRBV5-1 to TRBJ2-2, with D uncertain. This CDR3 region has 14 residues. Looked up from germline, CDR1 is SGHRS and CDR2 is YFSETQ. Trimming took 4 bases from V and 2 from J, leaving 9 bases between them.

The chain has TRBV19 and TRBJ2-7; D might be TRBD1 (6 bases). This CDR3 region has 14 residues. Germline V gene data show CDR1 as LNHDA and CDR2 as SQIVND (reference sequence). Deletions cut 3 bases from V and 2 bases from J, with 11 bases between. The CDR3 loop reads CASSIQTGPYEQYF. For the CDR3, the DNA is TGTGCCAGTAGTATTCAGACAGGACCCTACGAGCAGTACTTC.

The gene calls are TRBV2 and TRBJ2-6, with D possibly TRBD1 on 7 matching bases. Per the germline V gene, CDR1 is SNHLY and CDR2 is FYNNEI. This CDR3 is 18 amino acids long. The V and J ends lost 3 bases and 0 bases respectively, with 15 bases between them. This chain's CDR3 is CASSDWQGGSSGANVLTF. CDR3 sequence (DNA): TGTGCCAGCAGTGATTGGCAGGGGGGCAGCTCTGGGGCCAACGTCCTGACTTTC.

The V and J genes are TRBV27 and TRBJ1-2; D call uncertain. The CDR3 loop spans 16 amino acids. Trimming stripped 2 bases from V and 5 bases from J, with 18 bases between. The germline V gene encodes CDR1 MNHEY and CDR2 SMNVEV (reference sequence). CDR3 residues: CASSLNPVSGLYGYTF. The CDR3 DNA reads TGTGCCAGCAGTTTAAACCCCGTGTCCGGTTTGTATGGCTACACCTTC.

This clone was recorded a few times. This chain connects TRBV5-6 to TRBJ1-1; D is unresolved. The CDR3 has 14 amino acids. Between the trimmed V and J ends, which lost 1 base and 0 bases, there was a span of 7 bases. Germline V gene lookup returns CDR1 SGHDT and CDR2 YYEEEE. In DNA, the CDR3 is TGTGCCAGCAGCTTGACAGTCATGAACACTGAAGCTTTCTTT. It codes for CASSLTVMNTEAFF.

The rearrangement links TRBV5-1 to TRBJ2-7; 12 nucleotides line up with TRBD2. After removal of 4 bases from V and 4 bases from J, the junction contained 3 bases not matched to a gene. The CDR3 has 14 amino acids. CDR1 and CDR2 (germline): SGHRS, YFSETQ. CDR3 nucleotides: TGCGCCAGCAGCGCTACTAGCGGGAGGTACGAGCAGTACTTC. This sequence encodes CASSATSGRYEQYF.

The rearrangement joins TRBV15 to TRBJ2-1, with TRBD2 matching over 7 bases. J gave up 5 bases and V 8 bases, and 6 bases lay outside the gene matches. Germline V gene sequence: CDR1 LNHNV, CDR2 YYDKDF (reference sequence). This CDR3 comprises 13 residues. CDR3 bases: TGTGCCACCCGACTAAGCGGGGACAATGAGCAGTTCTTC. It encodes CATRLSGDNEQFF.

This chain connects TRBV7-9 to TRBJ2-3; D perhaps matches TRBD2 (5 bases). V was clipped by 6 bases and J by 1 base, with 11 bases between them. Germline CDR1 and CDR2: SEHNR and FQNEAQ (reference sequence). The CDR3 has 14 amino acids. For the CDR3, the DNA is TGTGCCAGCAGTTACGGGGAGCGCACAGATACGCAGTATTTT. It encodes CASSYGERTDTQYF.

The chain couples TRBV5-1 to TRBJ2-3, with 8 bases aligning to TRBD2. With 5 bases clipped from V and 5 bases from J, the junction kept 13 bases outside the gene matches. This CDR3 is 16 amino acids long. Germline assignment: CDR1 SGHRS and CDR2 YFSETQ. The CDR3 coding sequence is TGCGCCAGCAGGTCCTTGCGGGAGGCGCTGGGAGATACGCAGTATTTT. It codes for CASRSLREALGDTQYF.

The CDR3 DNA is TGTGCCAGCATTACCGGGACTCCCCCCTACGAGCAGTACTTC. Its translation: CASITGTPPYEQYF. The rearrangement uses TRBV28 and TRBJ2-7; D might be TRBD2 (6 bases). Germline CDR1 MDHEN, CDR2 SYDVKM. Trimming cost V 7 bases and J 2 bases, with 15 bases left between them. This CDR3 has 14 amino acids. Looking up the rest from reference TRBV28 and TRBJ2-7 gives the full variable domain: DVKVTQSSRYLVKRTGEKVFLECVQDMDHENMFWYRQDPGLGLRLIYFSYDVKMKEKGDIPEGYSVSREKKERFSLILESASTNQTSMYLCASITGTPPYEQYFGPGTRLTVT.

This chain uses TRBV9 with TRBJ1-1; D is perhaps TRBD1 (5 bases). The germline V and J ends were trimmed by 5 bases and 1 base, with 18 bases remaining between them. There are 16 residues in the CDR3. Germline V gene lookup returns CDR1 SGDLS and CDR2 YYNGEE. The CDR3 DNA follows: TGTGCCAGCAGGGAAACCCCAAACCAGGGGAACACTGAAGCTTTCTTT. Protein: CASRETPNQGNTEAFF.

This chain joins TRBV5-1 and TRBJ2-2; 9 positions match TRBD1. Trimming at V came to 0 bases and at J to 5 bases, leaving 8 bases not matched to a gene. In germline, CDR1 is SGHRS, CDR2 YFSETQ. The CDR3 spans 17 residues. The CDR3 sequence: CASSLVNRDRDTGELFF. The CDR3 nucleotides are TGCGCCAGCAGCTTGGTTAACCGGGACAGGGATACCGGGGAGCTGTTTTTT. The variable domain in full, with the rest retrieved from reference TRBV5-1 and TRBJ2-2, is KAGVTQTPRYLIKTRGQQVTLSCSPISGHRSVSWYQQTPGQGLQFLFEYFSETQRNKGNFPGRFSGRQFSNSRSEMNVSTLELGDSALYLCASSLVNRDRDTGELFFGEGSRLTVL.

The rearrangement links TRBV7-8 to TRBJ2-1; no reliable D call. CDR3 length: 15 residues. The V end was cut by 0 bases, the J end by 10 bases, with 16 bases between. Germline lookup yields CDR1 SGHVS and CDR2 FQNEAQ. CDR3 residues: CASSLARPEAWEQFF. For the CDR3, the DNA is TGTGCCAGCAGCTTAGCGCGTCCAGAGGCCTGGGAGCAGTTCTTC. The full variable domain, in which reference TRBV7-8 and TRBJ2-1 provide the parts outside the CDR3, is GAGVSQSPRYKVAKRGQDVALRCDPISGHVSLFWYQQALGQGPEFLTYFQNEAQLDKSGLPSDRFFAERPEGSVSTLKIQRTQQEDSAVYLCASSLARPEAWEQFFGPGTRLTVL.

Here the CDR3 DNA reads TGTGCCAGCAGCCCCGGGACTAGTGCCGACGAGCAGTACTTC. This translates into CASSPGTSADEQYF. The rearrangement uses TRBV7-3 and TRBJ2-7; TRBD2 matches 8 bases. Per the germline V gene, CDR1 is SGHTA and CDR2 is FQGTGA. The length of the CDR3 is 14 residues. Trimming removed 5 bases from V and 5 bases from J; junction bases left unmatched: 8. Drawing the rest from reference TRBV7-3 and TRBJ2-7, the complete variable domain is GAGVSQTPSNKVTEKGKYVELRCDPISGHTALYWYRQSLGQGPEFLIYFQGTGAADDSGLPNDRFFAVRPEGSVSTLKIQRTERGDSAVYLCASSPGTSADEQYFGPGTRLTVT.

The chain uses TRBV5-6 and TRBJ2-5; 14 nucleotides line up with TRBD2. Trimming at V came to 4 bases and at J to 3 bases, leaving 2 bases not matched to a gene. Germline CDR1 reads SGHDT; CDR2 reads YYEEEE. The CDR3 contains 15 residues. This CDR3 is CASSTTSGGEETQYF. The CDR3 nucleotides read TGTGCCAGCAGCACGACTAGCGGGGGGGAAGAGACCCAGTACTTC.

The chain couples TRBV28 to TRBJ2-7; 11 bases are shared with TRBD2. CDR1 and CDR2 from the germline V gene are MDHEN and SYDVKM. The CDR3 spans 14 residues. After removal of 5 bases from V and 3 bases from J, the junction contained 3 bases not matched to a gene. In DNA, the CDR3 is TGTGCCAGCAGTCTAGCGGGAGGAATCTACGAGCAGTACTTC. Protein: CASSLAGGIYEQYF. The full variable domain, rest sourced from reference TRBV28 and TRBJ2-7, is DVKVTQSSRYLVKRTGEKVFLECVQDMDHENMFWYRQDPGLGLRLIYFSYDVKMKEKGDIPEGYSVSREKKERFSLILESASTNQTSMYLCASSLAGGIYEQYFGPGTRLTVT.

The V gene is TRBV5-1, the J gene TRBJ2-7; a weak D match, TRBD1 (6 bases). V was cut by 2 bases and J by 0 bases, with 12 bases left in between. In germline, CDR1 is SGHRS, CDR2 YFSETQ. The CDR3 consists of 15 residues. CDR3 region: CASSLAGTTSYEQYF. CDR3 coding DNA: TGCGCCAGCAGCTTAGCCGGGACAACCTCCTACGAGCAGTACTTC. The full variable domain, with the rest looked up from reference TRBV5-1 and TRBJ2-7, is KAGVTQTPRYLIKTRGQQVTLSCSPISGHRSVSWYQQTPGQGLQFLFEYFSETQRNKGNFPGRFSGRQFSNSRSEMNVSTLELGDSALYLCASSLAGTTSYEQYFGPGTRLTVT.

The chain employs TRBV5-1 and TRBJ2-2; D is perhaps TRBD1 (6 bases). The CDR3 extends over 13 amino acids. The germline V gene encodes CDR1 SGHRS and CDR2 YFSETQ. Trimming removed 5 bases from V and 7 bases from J, with 12 bases in between. The CDR3 nucleotides are TGCGCCAGCAGGACAGGCGAGGACGGGGAGCTGTTTTTT. It yields the protein CASRTGEDGELFF.

The J gene is TRBJ2-7, the V gene TRBV2; 8 bases line up with TRBD2. The CDR3 has 15 residues. Per germline, CDR1 SNHLY and CDR2 FYNNEI. The V segment lost 4 bases and the J segment 2 bases; nucleotides outside the gene matches: 7. In DNA, the CDR3 is TGTGCCAGCAGTGTGGCTAGCGGGCTCACCTACGAGCAGTACTTC. Protein sequence: CASSVASGLTYEQYF.

The table lists this clone with a few counts. V gene TRBV28 combines with J gene TRBJ1-2; TRBD1 matches at 8 bases. Germline V gene data show CDR1 as MDHEN and CDR2 as SYDVKM. This CDR3 has 13 residues. The J segment lost 2 bases and the V segment lost 5 bases, leaving 1 base of the junction unmatched. CDR3 sequence reads: CASSRTGNYGYTF. The CDR3 DNA reads as TGTGCCAGCAGTCGGACAGGGAACTATGGCTACACCTTC.

This clone has a handful of counts. The genes are TRBV10-3 and TRBJ1-2; D perhaps matches TRBD1 (6 bases). With 6 bases removed from V and 5 bases from J, the gap between germline ends came to 19 bases. The CDR3 covers 15 residues. The germline gives CDR1 ENHRY, CDR2 SYGVKD. Here the CDR3 DNA reads TGTGCCATCAGGGCGGACAAGGGGGAAGTATATGGCTACACCTTC. It specifies CAIRADKGEVYGYTF.

The chain combines TRBV19 with TRBJ2-5, with D maybe TRBD1 (6 bases). This CDR3 has 14 residues. Trimming took 5 bases from V and 5 from J, leaving 15 bases between them. Germline CDR1 is LNHDA and CDR2 is SQIVND (reference sequence). DNA of the CDR3: TGTGCCAGTAGTGTTAACAGGGTTTCTGAGACCCAGTACTTC. Its protein is CASSVNRVSETQYF.

V gene TRBV19 combines with J gene TRBJ2-1, with TRBD2 identical over 8 bases. Germline V lookup: CDR1 LNHDA, CDR2 SQIVND (reference sequence). The CDR3 spans 16 residues. The trim removed 2 bases at V and 4 bases at J, leaving 7 bases unmatched. The CDR3 region is CASSISGAGAYNEQFF. The CDR3 coding sequence is TGTGCCAGTAGTATATCGGGAGCGGGGGCTTACAATGAGCAGTTCTTC.

This clone was counted a single time. J is TRBJ1-2 and V is TRBV13; 10 nucleotides agree with TRBD1. This CDR3 contains 16 residues. With 0 bases clipped from V and 5 bases from J, the junction kept 6 bases outside the gene matches. Per germline, CDR1 PRHDT and CDR2 FYEKMQ (reference sequence). CDR3: CASSLGAWDRGYGYTF. CDR3 bases: TGTGCCAGCAGCTTAGGTGCTTGGGACAGGGGTTATGGCTACACCTTC.

The chain combines TRBV29-1 with TRBJ2-2; D call uncertain. Germline assignment: CDR1 SQVTM and CDR2 ANQGSEA. The CDR3 is 14 residues long. Trimming pared 1 base from V and 5 bases from J, leaving 11 bases between. Written as DNA, the CDR3 is TGCAGCGTTGAAGGGCTGGGCAAAACCGGGGAGCTGTTTTTT. This codes for CSVEGLGKTGELFF.

The chain uses TRBV7-8 and TRBJ2-1; D possibly corresponds to TRBD2 (5 bases). Germline V lookup: CDR1 SGHVS, CDR2 FQNEAQ. V shed 2 bases and J shed 2 bases, with 10 bases lying between them. The CDR3 totals 15 residues. The CDR3 protein is CASSLMRVPYNEQFF. CDR3 coding DNA: TGTGCCAGCAGCTTAATGAGGGTCCCCTACAATGAGCAGTTCTTC.